The 14 T cell receptor beta chains in this list originate from one sample, sequenced in a study of blood T cell repertoires in COVID-19. Only in-frame clones appear in the TCRdb table, and some are missing; sequencing was by immunoSEQ multiplex PCR. The sample carries 360,000 or so clones, about four fifths recorded once. Sample: PBMCs or T cells enriched from blood (not recorded which). The origin of the receptors is a woman in her 50s who had recovered from COVID-19.

This rearrangement joins TRBV21-1 to TRBJ2-7; the table calls TRBD2, which could not be checked here. TRBV21-1 is designated a pseudogene. There are 17 residues in the CDR3. CDR3 residues: CASSHRTISEMSYEQYF. In DNA form, the CDR3 reads TGTGCCAGCAGCCACCGGACTATTTCGGAGATGTCCTACGAGCAGTACTTC.

This chain links TRBV7-2 with TRBJ1-1; 7 positions agree with TRBD1. Germline values: CDR1 SGHTA, CDR2 FQGNSA. The CDR3 has 13 residues. Trimming took 3 bases from V and 5 from J; bases not matched to a gene: 3. The CDR3 DNA reads TGTGCCAGCAGCTTCGACAGGGTTACTGAAGCTTTCTTT. Amino acid sequence: CASSFDRVTEAFF.

The chain couples TRBV6-1 to TRBJ1-1; D uncertain. V lost 0 bases, J lost 5 bases, and 13 bases lay in between. CDR3 length: 15 residues. Germline values: CDR1 MNHNS, CDR2 SASEGT. The CDR3 coding sequence is TGTGCCAGCAGTGAAGCGTCCGGGCGGGGAACTGAAGCTTTCTTT. It translates to CASSEASGRGTEAFF.

The chain links TRBV6-2 or TRBV6-3 to TRBJ2-2; D uncertain. This CDR3 contains 14 residues. V lost 2 bases, J lost 4 bases, and 8 bases lay in between. Per germline, CDR1 MNHEY and CDR2 SVGEGT. This CDR3 reads CASSYGLITGELFF. CDR3 sequence (DNA): TGTGCCAGCAGTTACGGGCTTATCACCGGGGAGCTGTTTTTT.

The V call is TRBV11-3, the J call TRBJ1-3; D not resolved. The V end lost 8 bases, the J end lost 0 bases, and 11 bases lay between the germline ends. The CDR3 loop spans 14 amino acids. Germline V CDR1 and CDR2: SGHNT, YENEEA. CDR3 sequence reads: CASGLEASGNTIYF. CDR3 coding DNA: TGTGCCAGCGGGTTGGAGGCCTCTGGAAACACCATATATTTT.

The V and J genes are TRBV2 and TRBJ1-1; TRBD1 agrees at 9 bases. The CDR3 runs to 15 residues. Germline V gives CDR1 SNHLY, CDR2 FYNNEI. V trimming: 5 bases; J trimming: 1 base; junction bases outside the gene matches: 5. The chain's CDR3 is CASSPQGAPNTEAFF. The CDR3 DNA is TGTGCCAGCAGTCCACAGGGGGCCCCGAACACTGAAGCTTTCTTT.

The chain combines TRBV5-4 with TRBJ1-2, with a weak D call TRBD1 (6 bases). CDR1 is SGHNT, CDR2 YYREEE, per germline (reference sequence). This CDR3 contains 14 residues. V gave up 1 base and J gave up 8 bases, with 15 bases separating them. The chain's CDR3 is CASSLLTPGGGYTF. The DNA of the CDR3 is TGTGCCAGCAGCTTGCTTACTCCGGGGGGCGGCTACACCTTC.

The chain uses TRBV19 and TRBJ2-5; the match to TRBD1 covers 9 bases. The length of the CDR3 is 15 residues. Germline CDR1 is LNHDA and CDR2 is SQIVND (reference sequence). The V and J ends lost 10 bases and 5 bases, in that order; junction bases with no gene match: 14. CDR3 DNA: TGTGCCACTTCTTCTCGACAGGGGGTTGGGGAGACCCAGTACTTC. This codes for CATSSRQGVGETQYF. The variable domain in full, completed from reference TRBV19 and TRBJ2-5, reads DGGITQSPKYLFRKEGQNVTLSCEQNLNHDAMYWYRQDPGQGLRLIYYSQIVNDFQKGDIAEGYSVSREKKESFPLTVTSAQKNPTAFYLCATSSRQGVGETQYFGPGTRLLVL.

The genes are TRBV3-1 (or the pseudogene TRBV3-2) and TRBJ2-7; the match to TRBD2 covers 10 bases. This CDR3 spans 15 amino acids. Germline CDR1 reads LGHDT; CDR2 reads YNNKEL (reference sequence). Trimming at V came to 1 base and at J to 2 bases, leaving 2 bases not matched to a gene. The CDR3 here is CASSQGTSGPYEQYF. The CDR3 DNA follows: TGTGCCAGCAGCCAAGGGACTAGCGGTCCCTACGAGCAGTACTTC.

The chain is built from TRBV19 and TRBJ1-5; TRBD1 matches 7 bases. Germline V CDR1 and CDR2: LNHDA, SQIVND (reference sequence). The V segment lost 7 bases and the J segment 4 bases; nucleotides outside the gene matches: 16. The CDR3 is 17 residues long. The DNA of the CDR3 is TGTGCCAGTACCGCAGGAGGACAGGAGGGCCGTAATCAGCCCCAGCATTTT. Protein: CASTAGGQEGRNQPQHF.

The V gene is TRBV7-9, the J gene TRBJ1-1; the match to TRBD1 covers 9 bases. In germline, CDR1 is SEHNR, CDR2 FQNEAQ (reference sequence). The CDR3 loop spans 19 amino acids. V lost 2 bases and J lost 4; bases outside the gene matches: 17. As DNA, the CDR3 is TGTGCCAGCAGCTTATTCGTTGGTTTGGACAGGGGAGGTGCCACTGAAGCTTTCTTT. It codes for CASSLFVGLDRGGATEAFF.

The V call is TRBV6-6, the J call TRBJ2-3; 10 positions match TRBD2. V trimming: 7 bases; J trimming: 4 bases; junction bases outside the gene matches: 5. The CDR3 extends over 14 amino acids. Germline CDR1 reads MNHNY; CDR2 reads SVGAGI (reference sequence). The CDR3 protein is CASTPSGRADTQYF. CDR3 DNA sequence: TGTGCCAGCACCCCAAGCGGGAGGGCAGATACGCAGTATTTT.

The rearrangement links TRBV5-1 to TRBJ2-7, with a weak D call TRBD2 (9 bases). The CDR3 sequence is 20 residues long. The V and J ends lost 4 bases and 3 bases respectively, with 32 bases between them. Germline V gene data show CDR1 as SGHRS and CDR2 as YFSETQ. The CDR3 region has the DNA TGCGCCAGCAGCACGCGGGACAGGAGCCTAGCGGGACCGTTTTTCTACGAGCAGTACTTC. This sequence encodes CASSTRDRSLAGPFFYEQYF.

This chain connects TRBV5-1 to TRBJ1-2; tentatively, D is TRBD1 (5 bases). This CDR3 is built from 16 residues. V lost 0 bases to trimming and J lost 4 bases, with 16 bases between them. CDR1 is SGHRS, CDR2 YFSETQ, per germline. DNA for the CDR3: TGCGCCAGCAGCTTGGCCGGGGGGATCGAGGGCTATGGCTACACCTTC. It codes for CASSLAGGIEGYGYTF.